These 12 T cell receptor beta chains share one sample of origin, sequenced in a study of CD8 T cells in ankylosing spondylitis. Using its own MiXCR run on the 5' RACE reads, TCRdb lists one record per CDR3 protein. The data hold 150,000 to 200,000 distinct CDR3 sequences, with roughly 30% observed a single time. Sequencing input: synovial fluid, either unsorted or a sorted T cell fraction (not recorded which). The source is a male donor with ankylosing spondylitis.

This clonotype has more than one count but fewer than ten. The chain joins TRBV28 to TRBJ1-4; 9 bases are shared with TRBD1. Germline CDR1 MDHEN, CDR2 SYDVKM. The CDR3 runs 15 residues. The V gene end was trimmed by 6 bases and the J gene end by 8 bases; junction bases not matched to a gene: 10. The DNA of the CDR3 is TGTGCCAGCAGCCCGGGACAGGGACGTTGGGAAAAACTGTTTTTT. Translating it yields CASSPGQGRWEKLFF.

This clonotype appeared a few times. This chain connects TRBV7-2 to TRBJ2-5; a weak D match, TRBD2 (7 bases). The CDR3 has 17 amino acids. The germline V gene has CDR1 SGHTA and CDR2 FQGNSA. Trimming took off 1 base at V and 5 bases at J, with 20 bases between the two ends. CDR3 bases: TGTGCCAGCAGCTTAGAGCGGTTCGGCGGGGGCAGGGAGACCCAGTACTTC. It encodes CASSLERFGGGRETQYF.

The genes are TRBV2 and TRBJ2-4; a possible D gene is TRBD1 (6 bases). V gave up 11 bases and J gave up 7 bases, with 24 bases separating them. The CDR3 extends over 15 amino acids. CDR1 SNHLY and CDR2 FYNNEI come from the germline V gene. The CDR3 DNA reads TGTGCCGGTTCCCTGGGGCTCACCCAGGGGAACATTCAGTACTTC. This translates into CAGSLGLTQGNIQYF.

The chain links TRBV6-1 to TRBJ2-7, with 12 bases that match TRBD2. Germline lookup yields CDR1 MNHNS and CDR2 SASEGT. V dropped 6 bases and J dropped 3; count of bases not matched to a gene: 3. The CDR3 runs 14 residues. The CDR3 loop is CASSPSGGGYEQYF. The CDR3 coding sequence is TGTGCCAGCAGCCCTAGCGGGGGGGGCTACGAGCAGTACTTC.

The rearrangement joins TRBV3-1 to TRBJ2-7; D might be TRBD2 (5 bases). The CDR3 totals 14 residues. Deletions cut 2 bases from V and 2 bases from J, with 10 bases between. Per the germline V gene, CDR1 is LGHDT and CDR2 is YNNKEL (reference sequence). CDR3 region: CASSQSSGTYEQYF. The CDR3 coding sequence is TGTGCCAGCAGCCAAAGTTCGGGGACCTACGAGCAGTACTTC.

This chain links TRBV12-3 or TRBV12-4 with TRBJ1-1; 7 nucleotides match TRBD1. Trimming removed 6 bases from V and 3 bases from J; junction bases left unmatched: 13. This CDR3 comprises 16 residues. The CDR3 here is CASSRDSLLGDTEAFF. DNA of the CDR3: TGTGCCAGCAGCCGGGACAGCCTCTTAGGGGACACTGAAGCTTTCTTT.

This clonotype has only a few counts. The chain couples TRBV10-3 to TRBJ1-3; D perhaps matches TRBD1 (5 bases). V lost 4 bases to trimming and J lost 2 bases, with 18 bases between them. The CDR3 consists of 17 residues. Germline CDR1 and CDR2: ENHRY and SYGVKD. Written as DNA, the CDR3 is TGTGCCATCAGTGCCTCGGGACTCCCCGGCCCTGGAAACACCATATATTTT. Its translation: CAISASGLPGPGNTIYF.

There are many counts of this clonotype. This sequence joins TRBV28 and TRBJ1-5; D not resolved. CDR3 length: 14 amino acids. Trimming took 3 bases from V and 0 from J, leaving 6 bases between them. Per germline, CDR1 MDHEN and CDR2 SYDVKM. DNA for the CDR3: TGTGCCAGCAGTTTTTCAGTTAGCAATCAGCCCCAGCATTTT. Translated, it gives CASSFSVSNQPQHF.

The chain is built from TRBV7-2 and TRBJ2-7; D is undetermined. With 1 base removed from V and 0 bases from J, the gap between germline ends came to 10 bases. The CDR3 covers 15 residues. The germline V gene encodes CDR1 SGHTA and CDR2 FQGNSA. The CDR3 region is CASSLDGVHSYEQYF. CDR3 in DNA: TGTGCCAGCAGCTTAGATGGGGTACACTCCTACGAGCAGTACTTC.

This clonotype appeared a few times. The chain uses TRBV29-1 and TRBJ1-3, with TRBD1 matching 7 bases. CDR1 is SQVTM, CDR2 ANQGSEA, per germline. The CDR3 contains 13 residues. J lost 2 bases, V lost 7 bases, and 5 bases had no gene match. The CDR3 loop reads CSAGQGAGNTIYF. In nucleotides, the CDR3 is TGCAGCGCCGGCCAGGGGGCTGGAAACACCATATATTTT.

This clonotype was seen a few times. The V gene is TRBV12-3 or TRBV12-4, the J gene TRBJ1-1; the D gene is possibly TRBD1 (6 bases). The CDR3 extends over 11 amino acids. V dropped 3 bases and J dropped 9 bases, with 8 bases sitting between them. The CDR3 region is CASSFRGKAFF. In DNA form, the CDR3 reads TGTGCCAGCAGTTTCAGGGGAAAAGCTTTCTTT.

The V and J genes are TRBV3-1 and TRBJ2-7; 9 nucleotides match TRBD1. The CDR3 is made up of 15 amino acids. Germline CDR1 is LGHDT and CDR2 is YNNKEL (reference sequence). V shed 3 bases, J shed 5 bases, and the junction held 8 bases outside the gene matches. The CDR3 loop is CASSQEWTGVDEQYF. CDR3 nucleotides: TGTGCCAGCAGCCAGGAATGGACAGGGGTCGACGAGCAGTACTTC.